The 18 T cell receptor beta chains below all came from one sample that was sequenced in a study of tumor-infiltrating lymphocytes in primary liver carcinoma. Production of TCR beta cDNA used 500 ng total RNA together with a constant-region primer. Employing slightly modified ARM-PCR, three nested multiplex PCR rounds were run, and these gave rise to the TCR beta libraries. It was with TRBV1-TRBV30 forward primers and a C-beta reverse primer that the first two PCR rounds were run, at approximately 10 cycles each. TCRdb processed the multiplex PCR reads anew with MiXCR; each CDR3 protein has one entry. The sample records about 78,000 distinct CDR3 sequences, over 55% being singletons. Scientists recovered RNA and DNA together from roughly 20-30 mg of unsorted bulk tissue. Material: liver tumor tissue from sampling region 4. As for subset: tumor region T4, right-lateral pole. These receptors all come from a woman aged 55-70 years with primary liver carcinoma and hepatitis B virus infection.

This clonotype was observed a single time. One end of the junction does not line up with germline, which may come from a read error. This sequence joins TRBV6-5 and TRBJ1-1, with D possibly TRBD1 on 6 matching bases. Germline CDR1 reads MNHEY; CDR2 reads SVGAGI. The CDR3 runs to 15 residues. Here the CDR3 DNA reads TGTGCCAGCAGCCAAGGGGGACATATGAGTACTGAAGCTCTCTTT. Its translation: CASSQGGHMSTEALF.

The chain couples TRBV29-1 to TRBJ2-7; D unclear. The CDR3 length is 14 residues. From germline, CDR1 is SQVTM and CDR2 ANQGSEA. Trimming stripped 3 bases from V and 7 bases from J, with 19 bases between. This chain's CDR3 is CSVDLAGRPKEQYF. DNA of the CDR3: TGCAGCGTTGATTTAGCAGGAAGGCCGAAAGAGCAGTACTTC.

Of note for this clonotype: Sequence at one end of the junction differs from germline and may be a read error. J is TRBJ2-3 and V is TRBV11-2; a weak D match, TRBD2 (5 bases). The CDR3 is made up of 17 amino acids. In germline, CDR1 is SGHAT, CDR2 FQNNGV. CDR3: CANGLAMGRRSTDTQYF. CDR3 DNA: TGCGCCAACGGCTTAGCAATGGGGAGAAGGAGCACAGATACGCAGTATTTT. Supplemented by reference TRBV11-2 and TRBJ2-3, the full variable domain reads EAGVAQSPRYKIIEKRQSVAFWCNPISGHATLYWYQQILGQGPKLLIQFQNNGVVDDSQLPKDRFSAERLKGVDSTLKIQPAKLEDSAVYLCANGLAMGRRSTDTQYFGPGTRLTVL.

A few counts support this clonotype. The chain uses TRBV30 and TRBJ2-3; 9 nucleotides line up with TRBD1. The CDR3 is made up of 19 amino acids. The trim removed 1 base at V and 2 bases at J, leaving 16 bases unmatched. Germline lookup yields CDR1 GTSNPN and CDR2 SVGIG (reference sequence). The CDR3 DNA reads TGTGCCTGGAGTGCGGACAGGGGAGTTTCTCGGGCATTCACAGATACGCAGTATTTT. This translates into CAWSADRGVSRAFTDTQYF.

CDR3 in amino acids: CASSATSRLAGGHKPYEQYF. The DNA for the CDR3 is TGTGCCAGCAGCGCCACTTCCCGACTAGCGGGAGGGCATAAACCCTACGAGCAGTACTTC. The chain recombines TRBV11-2 with TRBJ2-7; TRBD2 aligns across 14 bases. This CDR3 contains 20 residues. In germline, CDR1 is SGHAT, CDR2 FQNNGV. With 5 bases clipped from V and 2 bases from J, the junction kept 17 bases outside the gene matches.

About this clonotype: At one end the junction does not follow the germline gene, possibly because of a read error. The chain is built from TRBV11-3 and TRBJ2-2; 11 bases map to TRBD2. Germline V gene data show CDR1 as SGHNT and CDR2 as YENEEA. The CDR3 spans 16 residues. The CDR3 spells CASSPYSGRAAGELFF. Here the CDR3 DNA reads TGTGCCAGCAGCCCGTATAGCGGGAGGGCGGCCGGGGAACTGTTTTTT.

Notes on this clonotype: A junction boundary mismatches the germline segment, possibly from a read error. The rearrangement uses TRBV19 and TRBJ1-5; 9 bases agree with TRBD1. The V gene's germline CDR1 is LNHDA and CDR2 SQIVND (reference sequence). The CDR3 has 18 residues. CDR3 region: CASKTWTGERVSNQHQHF. For the CDR3, the DNA is TGTGCCAGTAAGACATGGACAGGGGAGAGAGTAAGCAATCAGCACCAGCATTTT.

In the case of this clonotype: This clone may be a read error of a much larger clone one base away. The rearrangement links TRBV28 to TRBJ2-1, with 8 bases identical to TRBD1. The V gene's germline CDR1 is MDHEN and CDR2 SYDVKM. The length of the CDR3 is 16 residues. The CDR3 here is CASSSVGTGAYIEQFF. In DNA, the CDR3 is TGTGCCAGCAGTTCTGTCGGGACAGGAGCCTACATTGAGCAGTTCTTC. Combining the CDR3 with reference TRBV28 and TRBJ2-1 gives the whole variable domain DVKVTQSSRYLVKRTGEKVFLECVQDMDHENMFWYRQDPGLGLRLIYFSYDVKMKEKGDIPEGYSVSREKKERFSLILESASTNQTSMYLCASSSVGTGAYIEQFFGPGTRLTVL.

Regarding this clonotype: At one end the junction does not follow the germline gene, possibly because of a read error. The V call is TRBV29-1, the J call TRBJ2-2; D is possibly TRBD2 (5 bases). Germline lookup yields CDR1 SQVTM and CDR2 ANQGSEA. The CDR3 has 14 residues. This CDR3 reads CSASTSLNTGVLSF. The CDR3, as DNA: TGCAGCGCCTCGACGTCCTTGAACACCGGGGTGCTGTCTTTT.

V gene TRBV12-3 or TRBV12-4 combines with J gene TRBJ1-1; D is unclear. CDR3 length: 13 amino acids. V lost 6 bases, J lost 6 bases, and 14 bases lay in between. This chain's CDR3 is CASRLRRDSEAFF. CDR3 nucleotide sequence: TGTGCCAGCAGATTAAGACGAGACTCTGAAGCTTTCTTT.

Turning to this clonotype: A much larger clone sits a single nucleotide away, making a read error possible. The CDR3 coding sequence is TGCGCCAGCAGCTTGGAGCGCCTAGATTTGGGCACGCAGTATTTT. It encodes CASSLERLDLGTQYF. The genes are TRBV5-1 and TRBJ2-3; D not resolved. The CDR3 consists of 15 residues. Germline CDR1 and CDR2: SGHRS and YFSETQ. Trimming left V 0 bases short and J 9 bases short, with 17 bases between. The complete variable domain, with remaining parts taken from reference TRBV5-1 and TRBJ2-3, reads KAGVTQTPRYLIKTRGQQVTLSCSPISGHRSVSWYQQTPGQGLQFLFEYFSETQRNKGNFPGRFSGRQFSNSRSEMNVSTLELGDSALYLCASSLERLDLGTQYFGPGTRLTVL.

The count of this clonotype is one. A much larger clone differs by one base, so this may be a read error. This chain connects TRBV5-1 to TRBJ1-1, with D unresolved. This CDR3 contains 13 residues. Trimming shortened V by 3 bases and J by 2 bases, and 8 bases separated the two germline ends. Germline lookup yields CDR1 SGHRS and CDR2 YFSETQ. The CDR3 protein is CASSWQHNTEAFF. CDR3 DNA: TGCGCCAGCAGCTGGCAACATAACACTGAAGCTTTCTTT.

Regarding this clonotype: Compared with germline, one end of the junction differs, possibly owing to a read error. CDR3 coding DNA: TGCAGCATTGCCGTGACTAGCGGGAGAAGGACAGATGCGCAGTATTTT. Translation gives CSIAVTSGRRTDAQYF. V and J are TRBV29-1 and TRBJ2-3; the match to TRBD2 covers 12 bases. The CDR3 is 16 amino acids. Germline V gene lookup returns CDR1 SQVTM and CDR2 ANQGSEA.

Ten or more counts support this clonotype. A much more abundant neighbour one base away suggests this may be a read error. The CDR3 DNA is TGTGCCAGCAGTGGCCCAGGAGGCGAGCAGTGCTTC. This codes for CASSGPGGEQCF. The chain joins TRBV6-5 to TRBJ2-7, with a weak D call TRBD2 (5 bases). The CDR3 spans 12 residues. Germline assignment: CDR1 MNHEY and CDR2 SVGAGI.

This clonotype was counted many times. The chain couples TRBV29-1 to TRBJ1-5, with TRBD1 matching over 7 bases. Per the germline V gene, CDR1 is SQVTM and CDR2 is ANQGSEA. The V and J ends lost 4 bases and 4 bases, in that order; junction bases with no gene match: 4. The CDR3 sequence is 13 residues long. The CDR3 DNA is TGCAGCGTTGCAGGGGGGTGGAATCAGCCCCAGCATTTT. Translating gives CSVAGGWNQPQHF.

The V gene is TRBV29-1, the J gene TRBJ1-1; D unclear. This CDR3 has 15 residues. V was cut by 5 bases and J by 1 base, with 17 bases left in between. Germline CDR1 reads SQVTM; CDR2 reads ANQGSEA. The CDR3 spells CSVFSFGGKNTEAFF. The CDR3 DNA follows: TGCAGCGTTTTTTCTTTCGGTGGTAAGAACACTGAAGCTTTCTTT.

A note on this clonotype: Germline is not matched at one junction end, which may reflect a read error. This sequence joins TRBV6-5 and TRBJ1-5; no clear D gene. The CDR3 loop spans 15 amino acids. CDR1 is MNHEY, CDR2 SVGAGI, per germline. CDR3: CASSYSLASNRPPHF. The CDR3 nucleotides are TGTGCCAGCAGTTACTCGCTGGCCAGCAATCGGCCCCCGCATTTT.

This clonotype was detected ten times or more. V and J are TRBV6-2 or TRBV6-3 and TRBJ1-4; D not resolved. V was clipped by 2 bases and J by 15 bases, with 16 bases between them. Germline V gene sequence: CDR1 MNHEY, CDR2 SVGEGT. The CDR3 has 13 amino acids. Here the CDR3 reads CASSYRPDGSMFF. CDR3 sequence (DNA): TGTGCCAGCAGTTACCGACCGGACGGGTCGATGTTTTTT.